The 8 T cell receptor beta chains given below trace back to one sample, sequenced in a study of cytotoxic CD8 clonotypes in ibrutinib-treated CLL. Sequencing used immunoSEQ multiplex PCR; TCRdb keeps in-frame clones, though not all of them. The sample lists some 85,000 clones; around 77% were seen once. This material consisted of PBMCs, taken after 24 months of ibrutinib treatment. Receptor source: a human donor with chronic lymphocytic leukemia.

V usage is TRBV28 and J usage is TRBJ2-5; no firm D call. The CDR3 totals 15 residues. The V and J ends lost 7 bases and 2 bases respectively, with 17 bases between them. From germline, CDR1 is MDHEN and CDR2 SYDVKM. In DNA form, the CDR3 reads TGTGCCAGCACCATGGGAAGGAGACGTCAAGAGACCCAGTACTTC. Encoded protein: CASTMGRRRQETQYF.

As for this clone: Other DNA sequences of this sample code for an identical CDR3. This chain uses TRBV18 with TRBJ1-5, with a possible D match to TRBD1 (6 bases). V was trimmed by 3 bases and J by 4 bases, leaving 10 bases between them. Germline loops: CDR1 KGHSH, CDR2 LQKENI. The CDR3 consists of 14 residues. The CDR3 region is CASSPGQPNQPQHF. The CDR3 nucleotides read TGTGCCAGCTCACCCGGACAGCCAAATCAGCCCCAGCATTTT.

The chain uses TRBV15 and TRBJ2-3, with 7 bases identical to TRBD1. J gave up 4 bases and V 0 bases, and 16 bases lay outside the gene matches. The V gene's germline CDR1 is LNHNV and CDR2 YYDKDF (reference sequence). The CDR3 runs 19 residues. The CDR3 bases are TGTGCCACCAGCAGAGACCCACAGACAGGGTGGGGCCCGGCAGATACGCAGTATTTT. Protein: CATSRDPQTGWGPADTQYF.

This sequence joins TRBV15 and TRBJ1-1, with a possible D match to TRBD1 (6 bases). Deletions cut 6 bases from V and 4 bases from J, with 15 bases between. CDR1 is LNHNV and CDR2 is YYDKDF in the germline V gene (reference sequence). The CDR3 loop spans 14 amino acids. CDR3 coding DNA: TGTGCCACCAGGAACCAACAGGGATCCACTGAAGCTTTCTTT. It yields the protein CATRNQQGSTEAFF.

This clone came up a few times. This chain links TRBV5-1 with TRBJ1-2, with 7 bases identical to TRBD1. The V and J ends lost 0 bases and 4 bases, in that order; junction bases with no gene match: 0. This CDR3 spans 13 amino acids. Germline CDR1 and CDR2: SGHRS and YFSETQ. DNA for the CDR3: TGCGCCAGCAGCTTGGAGGGGGCCTATGGCTACACCTTC. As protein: CASSLEGAYGYTF.

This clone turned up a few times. The CDR3 reads CSQELGPYNSPLHF. CDR3 nucleotides: TGCAGCCAAGAATTAGGACCCTATAATTCACCCCTCCACTTT. The chain employs TRBV29-1 and TRBJ1-6, with unresolved D. The ends were cut back, 8 bases at V and 2 bases at J, with 13 bases in the middle. The CDR3 extends over 14 amino acids. CDR1 and CDR2 from the germline V gene are SQVTM and ANQGSEA.

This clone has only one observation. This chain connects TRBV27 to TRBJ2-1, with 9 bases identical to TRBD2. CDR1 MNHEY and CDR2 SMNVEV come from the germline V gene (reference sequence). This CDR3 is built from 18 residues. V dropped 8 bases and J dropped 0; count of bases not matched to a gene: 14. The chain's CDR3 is CASLRLAGLLSSYNEQFF. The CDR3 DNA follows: TGTGCCAGCCTCCGGCTAGCGGGGCTACTAAGCTCCTACAATGAGCAGTTCTTC.

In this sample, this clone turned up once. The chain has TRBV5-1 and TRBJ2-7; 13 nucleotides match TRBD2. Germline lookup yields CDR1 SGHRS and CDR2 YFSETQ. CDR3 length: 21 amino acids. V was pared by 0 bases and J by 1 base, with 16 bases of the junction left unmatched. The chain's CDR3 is CASSLVSVTSGRRGRSYEQYF. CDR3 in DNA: TGCGCCAGCAGCTTGGTCTCCGTGACTAGCGGGAGGAGGGGCCGGTCCTACGAGCAGTACTTC.